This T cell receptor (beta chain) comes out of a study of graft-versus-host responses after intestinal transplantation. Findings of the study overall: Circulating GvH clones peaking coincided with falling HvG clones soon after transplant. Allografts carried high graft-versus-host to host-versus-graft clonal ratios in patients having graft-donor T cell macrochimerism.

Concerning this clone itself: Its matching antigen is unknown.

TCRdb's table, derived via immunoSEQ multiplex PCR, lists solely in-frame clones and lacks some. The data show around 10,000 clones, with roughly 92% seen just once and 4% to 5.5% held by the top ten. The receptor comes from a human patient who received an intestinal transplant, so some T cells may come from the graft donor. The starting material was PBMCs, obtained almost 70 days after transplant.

The CDR3 bases are TGTGCCAGCTCACAACGGGCTAGCGGCACAGATACGCAGTATTTT. Encoded protein: CASSQRASGTDTQYF. V gene TRBV18 combines with J gene TRBJ2-3; weak D call: TRBD2 (6 bases). Germline-derived CDR1 and CDR2 are KGHSH and LQKENI. The CDR3 has 15 amino acids. The ends were cut back, 4 bases at V and 1 base at J, with 12 bases in the middle.